The 9 T cell receptor beta chains presented below share a single source sample, sequenced in a study of cytomegalovirus exposure and HLA in healthy donors. PCR employed 60 Vbeta and 13 Jbeta primers. TCRdb keeps only in-frame clones here, not all; method: immunoSEQ multiplex PCR. The sample lists 65,000 to 100,000 clones; about three quarters were seen once. The sequenced sample was PBMCs. The receptors originated from a female donor in good health and CMV-seronegative.

CDR3 in amino acids: CASSDLSTDTQYF. Written as DNA, the CDR3 is TGTGCCAGCAGTGACCTCAGCACAGATACGCAGTATTTT. The V gene is TRBV25-1, the J gene TRBJ2-3; no firm D call. V lost 3 bases and J 0 bases, leaving 4 bases between the germline ends. The germline CDR1 and CDR2 sequences are MGHDK and SYGVNS. The CDR3 is made up of 13 amino acids.

The chain recombines TRBV5-4 with TRBJ2-5; D perhaps matches TRBD1 (6 bases). The CDR3 loop spans 16 amino acids. Per germline, CDR1 SGHNT and CDR2 YYREEE (reference sequence). Trimming left V 2 bases short and J 1 base short, with 15 bases between. The CDR3 sequence is CASSFTQGNVQETQYF. DNA for the CDR3: TGTGCCAGCAGCTTCACCCAGGGGAACGTCCAAGAGACCCAGTACTTC.

The chain joins TRBV23-1 to TRBJ2-1; 10 nucleotides match TRBD2. TRBV23-1 is reported as an ORF; its role is uncertain. Unmatched junction bases numbered 6, after V lost 1 base and J lost 9 bases. The CDR3 is made up of 15 amino acids. In DNA form, the CDR3 reads TGCGCCAGCAGTCAATGGCTAGCGGGGGAAGTTGAGCAGTTCTTC. It is translated as CASSQWLAGEVEQFF.

V usage is TRBV29-1 and J usage is TRBJ1-2, with 8 nucleotides matching TRBD1. Germline CDR1 reads SQVTM; CDR2 reads ANQGSEA. V was pared by 6 bases and J by 8 bases, with 8 bases of the junction left unmatched. The CDR3 has 12 amino acids. The CDR3, as DNA: TGCAGCGTCCCCTCAGGGGGCAGCGGCTACACCTTC. Encoded protein: CSVPSGGSGYTF.

The chain carries TRBV5-6 and TRBJ2-3; 9 bases line up with TRBD1. J lost 3 bases, V lost 2 bases, and 13 bases had no gene match. The V gene's germline CDR1 is SGHDT and CDR2 YYEEEE. The CDR3 contains 18 residues. The CDR3 DNA sequence: TGTGCCAGCAGCTTCTCTCGGGACAGGGATGATGGGACAGATACGCAGTATTTT. This gives the protein CASSFSRDRDDGTDTQYF.

V and J are TRBV7-9 and TRBJ1-2; possibly TRBD1 for D (5 bases). V was shortened by 0 bases and J by 3 bases, with 23 bases between the two germline ends. Germline V gives CDR1 SEHNR, CDR2 FQNEAQ (reference sequence). The CDR3 has 19 amino acids. The CDR3 DNA is TGTGCCAGCAGCTTAGCCGCAGGGTCGGCTTCGCGGAAGTACTATGGCTACACCTTC. This translates into CASSLAAGSASRKYYGYTF.

The chain joins TRBV7-2 to TRBJ2-1, with D perhaps matching TRBD1 (5 bases). The germline V and J ends were trimmed by 5 bases and 0 bases, with 14 bases remaining between them. The CDR3 is 16 residues long. The germline V gene has CDR1 SGHTA and CDR2 FQGNSA. The CDR3 DNA reads TGTGCCAGCAGCGACAGCTTCCGAAGCTCCTACAATGAGCAGTTCTTC. It translates to CASSDSFRSSYNEQFF.

The chain is built from TRBV4-3 and TRBJ1-2; TRBD1 matches 7 bases. V gave up 4 bases and J gave up 5 bases; unmatched junction bases: 10. CDR1 and CDR2 (germline): LGHNA, YSLEER. The CDR3 is 15 residues long. The CDR3 DNA reads as TGCGCCAGCAGCCCGGGACAGCAGGTCGGTTATGGCTACACCTTC. This codes for CASSPGQQVGYGYTF.

J is TRBJ1-6 and V is TRBV18, with 7 bases that match TRBD1. Germline CDR1 KGHSH, CDR2 LQKENI. With V trimmed by 3 bases and J by 7 bases, 6 bases remained unmatched. This CDR3 spans 15 amino acids. This CDR3 reads CASSPTGLRNSPLHF. CDR3 nucleotide sequence: TGTGCCAGCTCACCGACAGGGTTAAGAAATTCACCCCTCCACTTT.